This T cell receptor (beta chain) was captured in a study of T cells in localized non-small cell lung cancer. V lost 3 bases to trimming and J lost 1 base, with 17 bases between them. Germline V gene lookup returns CDR1 SGHDN and CDR2 FVKESK. The CDR3 runs 17 residues. On this clone itself: Its antigen is still unknown.

Study-wide findings and caveats: Adjacent lung held a median around 60 of the top 100 tumor clones. A raised T cell density in blood coincided with lengthier overall survival. Among the tissues sampled, uninvolved adjacent lung had the highest T cell clonality, above tumor.

Libraries were prepared by immunoSEQ multiplex PCR; TCRdb keeps only in-frame clonotypes and omits some of them. The table includes tens of thousands of clones, 80% to 90% detected once. The chain combines TRBV14 with TRBJ2-3; tentative D call: TRBD2 (6 bases). The source was peripheral blood, collected before any cancer treatment. This receptor was identified in a male donor at least 60 years old with stage III lung adenocarcinoma. CDR3 amino acids: CASSQELAPGGTDTQYF. CDR3 sequence (DNA): TGTGCCAGCAGCCAGGAACTAGCTCCGGGGGGCACAGATACGCAGTATTTT.